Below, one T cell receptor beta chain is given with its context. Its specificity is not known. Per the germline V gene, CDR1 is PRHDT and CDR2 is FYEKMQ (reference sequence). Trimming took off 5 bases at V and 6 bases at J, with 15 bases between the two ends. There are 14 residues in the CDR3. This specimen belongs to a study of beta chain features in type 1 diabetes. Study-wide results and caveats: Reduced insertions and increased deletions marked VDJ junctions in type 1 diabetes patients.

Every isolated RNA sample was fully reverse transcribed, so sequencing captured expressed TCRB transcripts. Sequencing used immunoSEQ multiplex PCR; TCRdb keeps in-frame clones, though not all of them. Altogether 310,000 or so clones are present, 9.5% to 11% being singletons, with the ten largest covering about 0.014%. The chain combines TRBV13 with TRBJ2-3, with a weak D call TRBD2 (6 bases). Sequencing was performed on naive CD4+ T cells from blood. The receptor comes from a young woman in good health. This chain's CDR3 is CASSPRGSGDTQYF. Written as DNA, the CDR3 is TGTGCCAGCAGCCCTCGTGGTAGCGGCGATACGCAGTATTTT.